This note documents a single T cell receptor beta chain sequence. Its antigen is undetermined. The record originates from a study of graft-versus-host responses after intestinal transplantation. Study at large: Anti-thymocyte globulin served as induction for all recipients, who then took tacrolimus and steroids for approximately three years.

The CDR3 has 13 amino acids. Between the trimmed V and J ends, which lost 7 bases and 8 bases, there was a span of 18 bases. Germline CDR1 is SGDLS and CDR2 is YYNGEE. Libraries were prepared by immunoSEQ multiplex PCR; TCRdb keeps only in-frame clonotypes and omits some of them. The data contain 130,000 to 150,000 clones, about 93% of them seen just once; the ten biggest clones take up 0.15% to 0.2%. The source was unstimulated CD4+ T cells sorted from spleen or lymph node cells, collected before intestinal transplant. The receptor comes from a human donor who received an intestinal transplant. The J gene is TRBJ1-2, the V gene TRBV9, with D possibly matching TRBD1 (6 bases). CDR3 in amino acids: CASRASGARGYTF. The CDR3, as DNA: TGTGCCAGCCGGGCCTCGGGGGCGCGAGGCTACACCTTC.